There are many counts of the clone carrying this TCR beta chain. The antigen remains undetermined. cDNA was made by 5'RACE with 10-nucleotide random UMIs. Per sequencing run, 15-18 subjects together gave over 170 million TCR-beta sequences. TCRdb reprocessed the 5' RACE reads via MiXCR and lists one record per CDR3 protein. Of some 46,000 distinct CDR3 sequences listed, 10% are singletons. The sample comes from a study of neurological immune-mediated disorders. The V gene's germline CDR1 is SGHTA and CDR2 FQGNSA. V lost 3 bases and J lost 0; bases outside the gene matches: 11. This CDR3 is 18 amino acids long. Study-level results: Patients with HTLV-1-associated myelopathy had the highest level of TCR clonal expansion, whereas patients with multiple sclerosis had the lowest level, falling beneath the level found in healthy controls.

The unsorted libraries were produced from 2 million PBMCs held at -80 C. The receptor comes from a man between 65 and 79 years old with HTLV-1-associated myelopathy (HAM/TSP). The rearrangement links TRBV7-2 to TRBJ2-1; 7 bases agree with TRBD2. The specimen sequenced was PBMCs. The CDR3 nucleotides are TGTGCCAGCAGCTTCCTACCAAATCGACTAGCCTCCTACAATGAGCAGTTCTTC. It translates to CASSFLPNRLASYNEQFF.